The TCR beta chain under discussion was sequenced for a study of cytomegalovirus exposure and HLA in healthy donors (dated by TCRdb to the late 2010s). Describing the broader study: In an earlier analysis of approximately 500 of the donors, around 290 Gb of sequence data and approximately 100 million unique TCR beta sequences from roughly 180 million T cells were reported. Roughly 290 gigabases of sequencing data and 70 million to 100 million unique TCR sequences made up an early release that covered 500 to 700 HLA-typed donors. Of the approximately 400 genotyped donors, more than 75% were placed in the genetic ancestry cluster associated with self-reported Caucasian donors. The study aimed to test whether cataloging public T cell receptors could reveal signatures of past pathogen exposure. The study profiled the T cell repertoires of 500 to 800 subjects by immunosequencing and related them to cytomegalovirus serostatus. A separate validation cohort of over 95 different subjects was used in addition to the approximately 670-subject first cohort. To predict cytomegalovirus infection status, the study brought together high-throughput TCR immunosequencing, statistical association of individual TCRs with disease status, and machine learning. In a later analysis, previously published TCR beta repertoires from 670 or so donors were re-analyzed and high-resolution HLA genotyping was added so that TCR occurrence patterns could be studied. Rather than drawing on any new phenotypic data, the later analysis identified candidate immune exposures from TCR beta sequences and the way those sequences occurred across donors. In an earlier analysis of 550 to 700 of the donors, high-throughput TCR beta sequencing was used to judge whether each TCR beta V gene segment behaved as functional or pseudogenic. Donor age, sex, ethnicity and CMV serostatus were compiled alongside the repertoire data. Genome-wide SNP genotypes for about 60% of the roughly 670 donors were used in a later genetic analysis, which treated that subset as a discovery cohort. All discovery cohort repertoires had been generated on a single sequencing platform. Class I and class II HLA loci were covered by the typing at four-digit resolution. The number of donors typed differed by locus, with about 620-630 for A, B, C, DRB1 and DQB1, roughly 520 for DQA1, 600 to 610 for DPA1, and approximately 470 for DPB1. About five DR-DQ haplotypes were treated as single units for association and clustering because of strong linkage in the cohort. Among 398 genotyped donors of the cohort, an average of around 240,000 unique TCR beta nucleotide sequences was sequenced per donor, of which about 19% were non-productive. Here is what the overall study found, with its caveats: A later analysis reported that several top co-occurrence clusters appeared linked to parvovirus B19, influenza, CMV and Epstein-Barr virus. In both the original and validation cohorts, the classifier was reported to diagnose cytomegalovirus status with high specificity and sensitivity. Three of the identified cytomegalovirus-associated TCR beta chains were confirmed in vitro to be specific for cytomegalovirus antigens. In the study, 150 to 200 TCR beta chains were listed as associated with cytomegalovirus. Linkage disequilibrium might explain the correlated functional status among segregating V segments, but an unknown experimental factor could not be excluded. A later genetic analysis reported fewer N-insertions in productive TCRs among donors in an Asian-associated ancestry cluster than the 666-donor mean. According to the authors, the approach could potentially be generalized to other disease states and immunological phenotypes. Some IMGT-functional V segments, including TRBV6-2 and TRBV6-3, could not be told apart with the 87-base-pair reads, so those segments were excluded. A further reported finding was that TCR beta sequences accurately predicted the HLA-A and HLA-B alleles for most subjects in the first cohort. Most TCR sequences were observed very rarely across donors, whereas some public TCRs were present in many individuals. Because counts were too low, 15 to 20 rarely observed V segments, including chromosome 9 orphons, were excluded from the earlier analysis of some 540 of the donors. In a later analysis, TCR association rates were found to vary across HLA loci, with the most associated TCRs seen for DRB1 alleles and the fewest for HLA-C alleles. An association between a missense DCLRE1C variant and V-gene and J-gene trimming of TCR beta chains was found in a later genetic analysis and replicated in an independent cohort. In an earlier analysis of 587 of the donors, most TCR beta V segments appeared in productive rearrangements about 87% or about 30% of the time, broadly matching IMGT annotations. Because some donors lacked HLA typing at each locus, the association tests relied only on the typed subset. The cohort was sequenced for TCR beta chains only, and without alpha or paired-chain data the features that could be detected were limited. When HLA alleles, especially DR and DQ, strongly co-occurred, attributing TCR associations to individual alleles was difficult. According to a later analysis, most CMV-associated TCR beta chains appeared to be HLA-restricted, and the HLA associations seemed to be driven largely by CMV exposure. The sequencing pipeline was judged likely to have produced a cluster of highly shared sequence variants as a technical artifact. A later analysis associated about 16,000 TCR beta sequences with specific HLA alleles at a false discovery rate of 0.05. For the cohort, immune exposure information was limited to CMV serostatus. Presence/absence analyses assumed roughly uniform sequencing depth across donors, an assumption that may not hold. In a later analysis, HLA-associated TCR beta chains showed more clonal expansion and lower generation probabilities than non-associated chains that were equally common.

Trimming removed 3 bases from V and 0 bases from J; the gene matches leave 6 bases unexplained. CDR1 is given as SGHDT and CDR2 as YYEEEE, both from the germline V gene. The CDR3 numbers 17 residues from cysteine through phenylalanine. CDR3 DNA only is kept here, 51 bases in frame from base 1. Points on this clone: No cognate antigen has been identified for it. No base qualities exist here, and no much larger clone lies one base off it.

The cohort comprised some 680 healthy bone marrow donors. Cohort members were all nominally healthy when sampled, although unrecorded immune exposures were likely present. The donor was CMV seropositive and was included in the group of 250 to 350 seropositive cohort members. Every donor gave a peripheral blood sample, and the peripheral blood mononuclear cells from that sample were used for TCR beta sequencing. Genomic DNA was extracted from the blood cell samples with the Qiagen DNeasy Blood Extraction Kit. The library was generated by the immunoSEQ multiplex PCR assay. The multiplex PCR relied on a mix of 60 forward primers for TCR Vbeta segments and 13 reverse primers for TCR Jbeta segments. The CDR3 region of rearranged TCR beta genes was amplified from genomic DNA by a multiplex PCR assay. The amplified TCR beta libraries were sequenced on the Illumina HiSeq System as 87-base-pair reads. Per the authors' processing: A later analysis counted some 74 million unique TCR beta chains across the approximately 700 repertoires, and around 9.9 million of these chains were shared by at least two donors. Raw reads were error-corrected and collapsed into unique sequences with a nearest-neighbor algorithm that merged closely related sequences to remove PCR and sequencing errors. Alignment of CDR3 sequences to IMGT reference sequences was used to assign V, D and J gene segments. For a sequence to be retained, a match of at least six nucleotides was required to both a V gene segment and a J gene segment. A rearrangement was called productive if the CDR3 had no stop codons and remained in frame with V and J, and every other rearrangement was called non-productive. Following IMGT convention, CDR3 was defined as the stretch from the second conserved V-encoded cysteine to the conserved J-encoded phenylalanine. In an earlier analysis of approximately 590 of the donors, sequences lacking an unambiguous match to a single V gene segment were excluded. In an earlier analysis of a few hundred of the donors, V segments were called functional above 56.7% productive rearrangements and were called segregating when the between-donor standard deviation exceeded 5%. A statistical classification framework was developed to diagnose cytomegalovirus status using the catalog of TCR beta chain sequences. A later analysis assigned V and J genes by comparing TCR nucleotide sequences with IMGT/GENE-DB human TR gene sequences. In a later analysis, CDR3 sequences and most-parsimonious VDJ recombination scenarios were assigned using the TCRdist pipeline. In a later analysis, each TCR beta chain was defined by its CDR3 amino acid sequence together with its V-gene family, and reads lacking a unique V-gene family were excluded. In a later analysis, a few hundred highly shared, low-generation-probability nucleotide sequences were removed to address suspected cross-contamination and a sequencing artifact. A later analysis calculated a clonal expansion index for each public chain from normalized within-repertoire ranks of inferred template counts. A later analysis computed generation probabilities with a VDJ recombination model fitted to out-of-frame rearrangements, and checked the results against IGoR. A later analysis scored TCR-TCR, TCR-HLA and TCR-CMV co-occurrence with hypergeometric tests, applying a repertoire-size bias correction to TCR pairs. A later analysis estimated false discovery rates by permuting HLA or CMV assignments 20 times. In a later analysis, co-occurring TCRs were grouped with DBSCAN, and TCRdist sequence similarity was added when clustering was performed within HLA-allele-positive subsets. Co-occurrence clustering excluded repertoires with fewer than 30,000 or more than 120,000 public chains, plus five with anomalous nucleotide sharing. The table was pulled from immuneACCESS by TCRdb, which kept in-frame rearrangements only. Such tables lose some clones; where checked, under half of the loss comes from unresolved V genes, and the rest has no known cause. V, J and clone size are those of that table, while D and trimming were read from the DNA. The sample table contains approximately 76,000 clones; only one count was recorded for around 70% of them. Jointly, the top ten make up around 16% of the sample.

The sequenced material came from PBMCs. The sequence links TRBV5-6 to TRBJ2-3; 11 central bases correspond to TRBD2. The TCR comes from a woman aged 40 to 50 in good health and CMV-seropositive. The DNA is TGTGCCAGCAGCTACCCTGGGACTAGCGGTAGCACAGATACGCAGTATTTT. Its translation is CASSYPGTSGSTDTQYF.